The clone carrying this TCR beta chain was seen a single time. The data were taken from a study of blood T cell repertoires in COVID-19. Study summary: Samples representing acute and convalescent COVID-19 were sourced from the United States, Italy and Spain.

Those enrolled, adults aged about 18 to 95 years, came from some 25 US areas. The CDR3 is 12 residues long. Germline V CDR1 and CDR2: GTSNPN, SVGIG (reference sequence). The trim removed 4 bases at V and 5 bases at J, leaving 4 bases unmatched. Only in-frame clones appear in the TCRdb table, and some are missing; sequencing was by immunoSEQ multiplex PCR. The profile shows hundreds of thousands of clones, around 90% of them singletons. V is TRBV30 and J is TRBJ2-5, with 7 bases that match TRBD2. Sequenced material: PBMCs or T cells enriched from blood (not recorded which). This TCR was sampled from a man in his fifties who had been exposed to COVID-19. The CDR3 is CAWTGLRETQYF. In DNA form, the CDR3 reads TGTGCCTGGACGGGACTAAGGGAGACCCAGTACTTC.